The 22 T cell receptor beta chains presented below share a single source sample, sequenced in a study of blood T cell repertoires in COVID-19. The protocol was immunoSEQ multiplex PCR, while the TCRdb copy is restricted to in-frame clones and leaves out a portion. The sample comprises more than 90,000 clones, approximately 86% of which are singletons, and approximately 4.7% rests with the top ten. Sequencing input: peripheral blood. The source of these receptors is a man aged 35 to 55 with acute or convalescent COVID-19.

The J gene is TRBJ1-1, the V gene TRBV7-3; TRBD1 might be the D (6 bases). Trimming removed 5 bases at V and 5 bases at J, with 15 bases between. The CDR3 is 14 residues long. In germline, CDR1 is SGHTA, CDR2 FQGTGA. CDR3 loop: CASSEIGGWTEAFF. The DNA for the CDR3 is TGTGCCAGCAGCGAAATTGGGGGCTGGACTGAAGCTTTCTTT. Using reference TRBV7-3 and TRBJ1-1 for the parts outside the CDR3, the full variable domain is GAGVSQTPSNKVTEKGKYVELRCDPISGHTALYWYRQSLGQGPEFLIYFQGTGAADDSGLPNDRFFAVRPEGSVSTLKIQRTERGDSAVYLCASSEIGGWTEAFFGQGTRLTVV.

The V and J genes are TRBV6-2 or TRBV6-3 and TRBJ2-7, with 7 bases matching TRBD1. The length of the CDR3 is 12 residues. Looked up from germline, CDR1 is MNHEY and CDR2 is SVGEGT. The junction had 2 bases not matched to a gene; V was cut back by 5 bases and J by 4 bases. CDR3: CASSRGLYEQYF. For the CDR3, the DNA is TGTGCCAGCAGTAGGGGGCTATACGAGCAGTACTTC.

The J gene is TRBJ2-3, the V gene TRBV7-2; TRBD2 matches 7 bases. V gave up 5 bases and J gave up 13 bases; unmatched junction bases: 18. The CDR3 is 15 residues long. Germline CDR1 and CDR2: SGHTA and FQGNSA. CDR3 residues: CASSPIASGPTGEYF. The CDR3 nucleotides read TGTGCCAGCAGCCCGATCGCTAGCGGCCCCACCGGGGAGTATTTT.

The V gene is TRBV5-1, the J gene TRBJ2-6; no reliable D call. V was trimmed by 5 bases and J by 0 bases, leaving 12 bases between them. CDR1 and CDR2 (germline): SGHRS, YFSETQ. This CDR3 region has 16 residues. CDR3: CASSVIGSSGANVLTF. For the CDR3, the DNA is TGCGCCAGCAGTGTGATCGGGTCCTCTGGGGCCAACGTCCTGACTTTC.

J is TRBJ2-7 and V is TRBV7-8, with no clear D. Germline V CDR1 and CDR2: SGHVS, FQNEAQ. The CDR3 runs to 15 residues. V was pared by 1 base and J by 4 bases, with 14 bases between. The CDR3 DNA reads TGTGCCAGCAGCTTAGTATCCACGGAGCAGTACGAGCAGTACTTC. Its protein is CASSLVSTEQYEQYF.

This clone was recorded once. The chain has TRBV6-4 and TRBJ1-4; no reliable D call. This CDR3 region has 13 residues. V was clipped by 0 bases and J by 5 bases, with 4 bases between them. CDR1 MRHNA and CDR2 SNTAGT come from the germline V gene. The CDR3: CASSDSLNEKLFF. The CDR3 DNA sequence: TGTGCCAGCAGTGACTCCCTGAATGAAAAACTGTTTTTT.

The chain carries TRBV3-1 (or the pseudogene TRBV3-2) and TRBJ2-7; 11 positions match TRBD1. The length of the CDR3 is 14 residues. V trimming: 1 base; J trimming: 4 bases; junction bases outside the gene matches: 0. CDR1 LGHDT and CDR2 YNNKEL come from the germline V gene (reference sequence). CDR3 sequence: CASSQGDRGYEQYF. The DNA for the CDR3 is TGTGCCAGCAGCCAAGGGGACAGGGGGTACGAGCAGTACTTC.

This CDR3 is CASSRDSSNQPQHF. In DNA form, the CDR3 reads TGTGCCAGTAGCCGCGACAGTAGCAATCAGCCCCAGCATTTT. This chain links TRBV19 with TRBJ1-5, with D possibly being TRBD1 (5 bases). The CDR3 covers 14 residues. Trimming pared 6 bases from V and 0 bases from J, leaving 9 bases between. CDR1 and CDR2 from the germline V gene are LNHDA and SQIVND (reference sequence). Drawing the rest from reference TRBV19 and TRBJ1-5, the complete variable domain is DGGITQSPKYLFRKEGQNVTLSCEQNLNHDAMYWYRQDPGQGLRLIYYSQIVNDFQKGDIAEGYSVSREKKESFPLTVTSAQKNPTAFYLCASSRDSSNQPQHFGDGTRLSIL.

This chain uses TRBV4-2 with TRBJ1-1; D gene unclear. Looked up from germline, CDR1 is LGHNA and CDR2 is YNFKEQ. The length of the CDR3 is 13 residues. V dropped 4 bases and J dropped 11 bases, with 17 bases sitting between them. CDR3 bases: TGTGCCAGCAGCCTATTAGGACGCGGGATCGCTTTCTTT. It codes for CASSLLGRGIAFF.

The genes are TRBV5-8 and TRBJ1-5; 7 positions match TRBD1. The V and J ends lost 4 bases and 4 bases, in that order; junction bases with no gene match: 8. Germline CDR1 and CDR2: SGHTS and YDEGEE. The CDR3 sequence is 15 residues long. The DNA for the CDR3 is TGTGCCAGCAGCGGCGGGACAGTCAGAAATCAGCCCCAGCATTTT. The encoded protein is CASSGGTVRNQPQHF.

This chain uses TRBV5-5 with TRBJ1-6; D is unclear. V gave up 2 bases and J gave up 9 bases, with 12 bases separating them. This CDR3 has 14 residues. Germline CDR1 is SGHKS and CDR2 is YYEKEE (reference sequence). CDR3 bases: TGTGCCAGCAGCTTTTCGTCAGGAGGTTCACCCCTCCACTTT. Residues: CASSFSSGGSPLHF.

This chain's CDR3 is CASSENSGSSYNEQFF. Written as DNA, the CDR3 is TGCGCCAGCAGTGAGAACAGCGGCAGCTCCTACAATGAGCAGTTCTTC. The V and J genes are TRBV10-1 and TRBJ2-1; maybe TRBD2 (5 bases). The germline CDR1 and CDR2 sequences are WNHNN and SYGVQD (reference sequence). The CDR3 is 16 amino acids. V lost 2 bases and J lost 0, with 11 bases in between.

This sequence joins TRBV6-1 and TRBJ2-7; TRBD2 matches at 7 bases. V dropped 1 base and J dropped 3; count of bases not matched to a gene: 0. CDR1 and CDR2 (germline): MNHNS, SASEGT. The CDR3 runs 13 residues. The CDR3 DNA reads TGTGCCAGCAGTGAAGAGCGGGGCTACGAGCAGTACTTC. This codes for CASSEERGYEQYF.

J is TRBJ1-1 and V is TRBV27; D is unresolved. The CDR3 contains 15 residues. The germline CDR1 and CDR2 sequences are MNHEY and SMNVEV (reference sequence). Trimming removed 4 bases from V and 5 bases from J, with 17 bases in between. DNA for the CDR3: TGTGCCAGCAGTTCTCTCACTTGGTCAGGAACTGAAGCTTTCTTT. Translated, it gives CASSSLTWSGTEAFF.

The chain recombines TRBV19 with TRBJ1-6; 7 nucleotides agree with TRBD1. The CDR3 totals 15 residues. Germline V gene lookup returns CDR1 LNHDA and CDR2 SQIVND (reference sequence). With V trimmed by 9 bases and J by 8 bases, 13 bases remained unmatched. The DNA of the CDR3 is TGTGCCAGCGCCGCGGGACAGCTAATGGATTCACCCCTCCACTTT. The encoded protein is CASAAGQLMDSPLHF.

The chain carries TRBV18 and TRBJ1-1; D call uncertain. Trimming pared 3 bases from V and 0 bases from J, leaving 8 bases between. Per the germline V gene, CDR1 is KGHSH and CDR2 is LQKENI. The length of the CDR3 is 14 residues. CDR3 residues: CASSPVEMNTEAFF. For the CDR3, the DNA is TGTGCCAGCTCACCTGTGGAGATGAACACTGAAGCTTTCTTT.

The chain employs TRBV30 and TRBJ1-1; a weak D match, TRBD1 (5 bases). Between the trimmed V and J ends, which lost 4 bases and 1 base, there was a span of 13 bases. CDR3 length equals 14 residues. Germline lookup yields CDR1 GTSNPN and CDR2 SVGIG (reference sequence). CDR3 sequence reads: CAWNTLQGNTEAFF. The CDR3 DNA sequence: TGTGCCTGGAATACCCTCCAGGGGAACACTGAAGCTTTCTTT. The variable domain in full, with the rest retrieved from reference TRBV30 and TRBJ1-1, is SQTIHQWPATLVQPVGSPLSLECTVEGTSNPNLYWYRQAAGRGLQLLFYSVGIGQISSEVPQNLSASRPQDRQFILSSKKLLLSDSGFYLCAWNTLQGNTEAFFGQGTRLTVV.

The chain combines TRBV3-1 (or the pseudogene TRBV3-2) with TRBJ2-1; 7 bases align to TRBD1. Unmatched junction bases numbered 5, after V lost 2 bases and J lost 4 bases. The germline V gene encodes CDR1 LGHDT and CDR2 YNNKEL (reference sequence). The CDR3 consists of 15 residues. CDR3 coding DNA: TGTGCCAGCAGCCAACGGGACAGAAGGTACAATGAGCAGTTCTTC. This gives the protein CASSQRDRRYNEQFF.

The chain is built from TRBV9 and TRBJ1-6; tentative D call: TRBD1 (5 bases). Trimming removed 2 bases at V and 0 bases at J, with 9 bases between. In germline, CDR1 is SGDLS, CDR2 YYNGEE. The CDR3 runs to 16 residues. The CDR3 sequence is CASSVGGGSYNSPLHF. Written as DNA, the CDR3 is TGTGCCAGCAGCGTGGGGGGGGGCTCCTATAATTCACCCCTCCACTTT.

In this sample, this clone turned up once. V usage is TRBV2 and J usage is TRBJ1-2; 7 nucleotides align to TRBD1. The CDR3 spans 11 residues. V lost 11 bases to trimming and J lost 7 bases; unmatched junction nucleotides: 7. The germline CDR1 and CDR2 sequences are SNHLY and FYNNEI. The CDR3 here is CAGRGLGGYTF. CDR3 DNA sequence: TGTGCCGGAAGGGGGCTCGGTGGCTACACCTTC.

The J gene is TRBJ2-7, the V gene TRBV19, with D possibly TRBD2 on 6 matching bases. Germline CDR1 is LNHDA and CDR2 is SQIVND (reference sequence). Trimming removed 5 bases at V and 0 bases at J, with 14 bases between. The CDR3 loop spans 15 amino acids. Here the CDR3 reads CASSPSSGVSYEQYF. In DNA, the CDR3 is TGTGCCAGTAGTCCCTCTTCGGGGGTCTCCTACGAGCAGTACTTC.

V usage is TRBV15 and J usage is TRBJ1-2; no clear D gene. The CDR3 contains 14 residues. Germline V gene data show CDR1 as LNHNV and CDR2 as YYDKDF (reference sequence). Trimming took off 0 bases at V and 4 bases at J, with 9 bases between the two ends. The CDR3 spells CATSRDRGSYGYTF. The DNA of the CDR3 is TGTGCCACCAGCAGAGACCGCGGGAGCTATGGCTACACCTTC.